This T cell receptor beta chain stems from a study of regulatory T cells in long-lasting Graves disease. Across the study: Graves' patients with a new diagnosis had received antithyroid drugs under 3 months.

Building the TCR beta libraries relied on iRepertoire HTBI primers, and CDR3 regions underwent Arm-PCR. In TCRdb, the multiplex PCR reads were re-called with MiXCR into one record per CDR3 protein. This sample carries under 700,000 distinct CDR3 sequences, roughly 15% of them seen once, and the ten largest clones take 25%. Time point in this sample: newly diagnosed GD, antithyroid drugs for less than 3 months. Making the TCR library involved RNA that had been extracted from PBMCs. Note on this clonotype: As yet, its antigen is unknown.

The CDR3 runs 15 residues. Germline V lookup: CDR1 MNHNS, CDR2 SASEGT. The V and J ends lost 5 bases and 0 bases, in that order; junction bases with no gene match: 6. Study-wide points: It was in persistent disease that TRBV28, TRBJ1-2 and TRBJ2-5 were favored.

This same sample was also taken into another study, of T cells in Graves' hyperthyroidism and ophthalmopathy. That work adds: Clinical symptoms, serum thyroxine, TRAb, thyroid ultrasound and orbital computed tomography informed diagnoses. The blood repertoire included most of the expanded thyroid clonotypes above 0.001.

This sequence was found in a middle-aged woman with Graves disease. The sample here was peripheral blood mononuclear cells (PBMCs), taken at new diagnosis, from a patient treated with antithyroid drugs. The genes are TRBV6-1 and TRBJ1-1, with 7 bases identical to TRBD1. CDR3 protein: CASSRQGLMNTEAFF. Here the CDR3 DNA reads TGTGCCAGCAGTCGACAGGGATTGATGAACACTGAAGCTTTCTTT.